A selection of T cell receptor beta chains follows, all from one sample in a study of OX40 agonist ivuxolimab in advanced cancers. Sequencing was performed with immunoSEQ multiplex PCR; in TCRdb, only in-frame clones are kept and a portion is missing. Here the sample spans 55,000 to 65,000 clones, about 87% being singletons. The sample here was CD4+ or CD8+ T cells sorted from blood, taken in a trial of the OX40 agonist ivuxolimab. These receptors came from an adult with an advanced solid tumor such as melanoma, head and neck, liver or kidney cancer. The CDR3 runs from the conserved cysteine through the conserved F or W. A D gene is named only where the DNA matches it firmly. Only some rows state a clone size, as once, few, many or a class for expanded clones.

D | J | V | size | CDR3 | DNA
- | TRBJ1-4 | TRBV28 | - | CASSRGEKLFF | TGTGCCAGCAGCCGGGGTGAAAAACTGTTTTTT
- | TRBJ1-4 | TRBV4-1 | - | CAAARGVYTNEKLFF | TGCGCCGCCGCCAGGGGAGTGTATACTAATGAAAAACTGTTTTTT
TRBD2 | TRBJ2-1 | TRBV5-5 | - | CASSSTGTSGFYNEQFF | TGTGCCAGCAGCTCGACCGGTACTAGCGGGTTTTACAATGAGCAGTTCTTC
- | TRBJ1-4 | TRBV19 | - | CASRQDNEKLFF | TGTGCCAGTAGGCAAGATAATGAAAAACTGTTTTTT
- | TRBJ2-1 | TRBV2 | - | CASRADVEIEQFF | TGTGCCAGCAGGGCCGACGTGGAGATTGAGCAGTTCTTC
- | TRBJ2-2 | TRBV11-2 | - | CASSLVSTGELFF | TGTGCCAGCAGCTTGGTCAGCACCGGGGAGCTGTTTTTT
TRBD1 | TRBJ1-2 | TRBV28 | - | CASSTGGMYGYTF | TGTGCCAGCAGTACAGGGGGCATGTATGGCTACACCTTC
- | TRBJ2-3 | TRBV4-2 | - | CASSQTRAGRSTDTQYF | TGTGCCAGCAGCCAGACGAGGGCGGGACGTAGCACAGATACGCAGTATTTT
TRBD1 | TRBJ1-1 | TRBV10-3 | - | CAISVDRGLTEAFF | TGTGCCATCAGCGTGGACAGGGGGCTCACTGAAGCTTTCTTT
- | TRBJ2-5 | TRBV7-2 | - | CASIRDPGQETQYF | TGTGCCAGCATCCGGGACCCCGGCCAAGAGACCCAGTACTTC
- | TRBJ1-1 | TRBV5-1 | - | CASRLKLNTEAFF | TGCGCCAGCAGATTAAAGCTGAACACTGAAGCTTTCTTT
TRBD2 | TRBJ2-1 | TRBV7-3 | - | CASRRDSTSGKFF | TGTGCCAGCAGAAGGGACTCGACTAGCGGGAAGTTCTTC
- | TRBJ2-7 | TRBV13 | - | CASHSKGDPPEQYF | TGTGCCAGCCACTCAAAGGGGGATCCCCCCGAGCAGTACTTC
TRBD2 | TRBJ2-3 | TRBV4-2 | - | CASSQDMRLAFTDTQYF | TGTGCCAGCAGCCAAGATATGCGACTAGCGTTTACAGATACGCAGTATTTT
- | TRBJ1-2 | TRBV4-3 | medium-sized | CASSQERDVYGYTF | TGCGCCAGCAGCCAAGAGAGGGATGTCTATGGCTACACCTTC
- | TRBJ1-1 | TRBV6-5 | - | CASSPTYGTEAFF | TGTGCCAGCAGTCCGACTTATGGCACTGAAGCTTTCTTT
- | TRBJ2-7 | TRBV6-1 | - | CASSRAGPYEQYF | TGTGCCAGCAGCCGGGCGGGACCCTACGAGCAGTACTTC
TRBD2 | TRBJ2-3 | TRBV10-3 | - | CAISEEVGSGGTDTQYF | TGTGCCATCAGTGAGGAAGTCGGCAGCGGGGGCACAGATACGCAGTATTTT
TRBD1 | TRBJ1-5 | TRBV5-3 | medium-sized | CARSLVGLKGAGLQPQHF | TGTGCCAGAAGCTTGGTGGGGTTGAAGGGGGCAGGCCTGCAGCCCCAGCATTTT
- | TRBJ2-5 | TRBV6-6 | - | CASSYGETQYF | TGTGCCAGCAGTTACGGGGAGACCCAGTACTTC